The 27 T cell receptor beta chains in this list originate from one sample, sequenced in a study of blood T cell repertoires in COVID-19. Assay: immunoSEQ multiplex PCR; the TCRdb copy retains only in-frame clones and omits some. Found here are 95,000 to 120,000 clones, 88% of them singletons; the top ten hold 2% to 3%. The sample was peripheral blood. Every receptor here comes from a human donor in a cohort sampled during active COVID-19.

The chain has TRBV28 and TRBJ2-1; D is perhaps TRBD1 (6 bases). The CDR3 is made up of 14 amino acids. V was clipped by 7 bases and J by 4 bases, with 14 bases between them. Germline V gives CDR1 MDHEN, CDR2 SYDVKM. CDR3 residues: CASTQGGLYNEQFF. The CDR3 DNA reads TGTGCCAGCACCCAAGGGGGTTTATACAATGAGCAGTTCTTC.

The V call is TRBV5-6, the J call TRBJ2-7, with D tentatively TRBD1 (6 bases). The germline V and J ends were trimmed by 2 bases and 2 bases, with 11 bases remaining between them. The germline V gene has CDR1 SGHDT and CDR2 YYEEEE. The CDR3 has 14 amino acids. CDR3 sequence (DNA): TGTGCCAGCAGCTTAGGCCCAGGGGCCTACGAGCAGTACTTC. Residues: CASSLGPGAYEQYF. Full variable domain (remainder filled in from reference TRBV5-6 and TRBJ2-7): DAGVTQSPTHLIKTRGQQVTLRCSPKSGHDTVSWYQQALGQGPQFIFQYYEEEERQRGNFPDRFSGHQFPNYSSELNVNALLLGDSALYLCASSLGPGAYEQYFGPGTRLTVT.

This clone was seen just once. The chain couples TRBV6-5 to TRBJ1-1; 11 positions agree with TRBD1. The CDR3 loop spans 14 amino acids. Germline V gives CDR1 MNHEY, CDR2 SVGAGI. With V trimmed by 6 bases and J by 1 base, 1 base remained unmatched. CDR3 sequence reads: CASRGTGGNTEAFF. CDR3 coding DNA: TGTGCCAGCAGAGGGACAGGGGGGAACACTGAAGCTTTCTTT.

J is TRBJ2-1 and V is TRBV7-8; TRBD2 matches 7 bases. Germline CDR1 reads SGHVS; CDR2 reads FQNEAQ. The CDR3 extends over 16 amino acids. After removal of 5 bases from V and 0 bases from J, the junction contained 7 bases not matched to a gene. The CDR3 nucleotides read TGTGCCAGCAGCCCAAGGACTAGGAGCTCCTACAATGAGCAGTTCTTC. It yields the protein CASSPRTRSSYNEQFF.

This chain uses TRBV18 with TRBJ2-5; 7 bases fit TRBD2. Germline V gene lookup returns CDR1 KGHSH and CDR2 LQKENI. CDR3 length: 13 residues. V was clipped by 3 bases and J by 4 bases; unmatched bases: 2. CDR3 in amino acids: CASSPGGRETQYF. In DNA form, the CDR3 reads TGTGCCAGCTCACCCGGCGGGAGAGAGACCCAGTACTTC.

The chain carries TRBV4-1 and TRBJ2-6; weak D call: TRBD1 (5 bases). Germline CDR1 and CDR2: MGHRA and YSYEKL. This CDR3 region has 19 residues. Trimming removed 0 bases from V and 2 bases from J, with 17 bases in between. The CDR3: CASSQDPGSTSPGANVLTF. CDR3 bases: TGCGCCAGCAGCCAAGATCCAGGGTCCACTTCTCCTGGGGCCAACGTCCTGACTTTC.

The chain uses TRBV25-1 and TRBJ1-5, with D unresolved. The CDR3 is 13 amino acids. V lost 5 bases and J lost 6, with 11 bases in between. From germline, CDR1 is MGHDK and CDR2 SYGVNS. CDR3: CASSKAEAQPQHF. The CDR3 DNA sequence: TGTGCCAGCAGTAAAGCAGAGGCTCAGCCCCAGCATTTT.

The V gene is TRBV6-5, the J gene TRBJ2-1, with 7 bases identical to TRBD2. Germline CDR1 reads MNHEY; CDR2 reads SVGAGI. This CDR3 has 15 amino acids. Germline trimming cut 5 bases from V and 0 bases from J; bases unmatched to any gene: 4. As DNA, the CDR3 is TGTGCCAGCAGTCTAGCGGTGAGCTCCTACAATGAGCAGTTCTTC. As protein: CASSLAVSSYNEQFF.

The chain recombines TRBV6-5 with TRBJ2-2; tentative D call: TRBD1 (5 bases). Germline CDR1 is MNHEY and CDR2 is SVGAGI. V shed 6 bases and J shed 7 bases, with 12 bases lying between them. This CDR3 spans 13 amino acids. The CDR3 region has the DNA TGTGCCAGCAGCCAGGGTCTGGACGGGGAGCTGTTTTTT. Amino acids: CASSQGLDGELFF.

This clone was recorded only once. The CDR3 loop reads CASSQAGRTNEQFF. In nucleotides, the CDR3 is TGCGCCAGCAGCCAGGCAGGGCGTACCAATGAGCAGTTCTTC. This rearrangement joins TRBV5-1 to TRBJ2-1; perhaps TRBD1 as D (5 bases). V was clipped by 4 bases and J by 6 bases, with 14 bases between them. The V gene's germline CDR1 is SGHRS and CDR2 YFSETQ. The CDR3 is 14 residues long.

The chain carries TRBV3-1 (or the pseudogene TRBV3-2) and TRBJ2-5, with 8 bases that match TRBD2. Trimming at V came to 1 base and at J to 5 bases, leaving 9 bases not matched to a gene. The CDR3 runs 16 residues. Germline CDR1 is LGHDT and CDR2 is YNNKEL (reference sequence). The CDR3 loop is CASSQGTGPGGETQYF. The CDR3, as DNA: TGTGCCAGCAGCCAAGGAACTGGTCCGGGAGGGGAGACCCAGTACTTC.

V and J are TRBV2 and TRBJ2-2; 7 nucleotides agree with TRBD1. V gave up 6 bases and J gave up 4 bases; unmatched junction bases: 11. Germline V gene data show CDR1 as SNHLY and CDR2 as FYNNEI. The length of the CDR3 is 16 residues. The CDR3 sequence is CASSLDTGAGTGELFF. The CDR3 DNA follows: TGTGCCAGCAGCCTAGACACAGGGGCCGGCACCGGGGAGCTGTTTTTT.

V usage is TRBV29-1 and J usage is TRBJ2-1; 7 positions agree with TRBD2. Germline CDR1 and CDR2: SQVTM and ANQGSEA. This CDR3 comprises 12 residues. V trimming: 5 bases; J trimming: 4 bases; junction bases outside the gene matches: 2. CDR3 residues: CSVRREYNEQFF. The CDR3 nucleotides read TGCAGCGTTCGGCGGGAGTACAATGAGCAGTTCTTC.

Turning to this clone: In the same sample, other DNA sequences code for this CDR3. V usage is TRBV6-4 and J usage is TRBJ2-3; 14 bases agree with TRBD2. Trimming at V came to 0 bases and at J to 6 bases, leaving 2 bases not matched to a gene. This CDR3 comprises 16 residues. Per germline, CDR1 MRHNA and CDR2 SNTAGT. In nucleotides, the CDR3 is TGTGCCAGCAGTGACTCGACTAGCGGGGGGGCCGATACGCAGTATTTT. Translation: CASSDSTSGGADTQYF.

The genes are TRBV5-1 and TRBJ2-5, with D possibly matching TRBD1 (6 bases). The CDR3 loop spans 13 amino acids. Germline CDR1 and CDR2: SGHRS and YFSETQ. Trimming cost V 6 bases and J 1 base, with 10 bases left between them. CDR3 coding DNA: TGCGCCAGCATAGACAGGCCCCAAGAGACCCAGTACTTC. Protein product: CASIDRPQETQYF.

The rearrangement uses TRBV6-5 and TRBJ2-3; TRBD1 agrees at 7 bases. Germline V gives CDR1 MNHEY, CDR2 SVGAGI. The length of the CDR3 is 15 residues. V trimming: 6 bases; J trimming: 3 bases; junction bases outside the gene matches: 9. The CDR3 DNA reads TGTGCCAGCAGATTGACAGGGTTCGAGACAGATACGCAGTATTTT. The encoded protein is CASRLTGFETDTQYF.

J is TRBJ2-6 and V is TRBV5-1; no reliable D call. Germline CDR1 SGHRS, CDR2 YFSETQ. The CDR3 has 14 residues. The V end was cut by 9 bases, the J end by 0 bases, with 10 bases between. The CDR3 region is CATYPGSGANVLTF. The CDR3 DNA sequence: TGCGCCACCTATCCAGGCTCTGGGGCCAACGTCCTGACTTTC. Full variable domain (rest looked up from reference TRBV5-1 and TRBJ2-6): KAGVTQTPRYLIKTRGQQVTLSCSPISGHRSVSWYQQTPGQGLQFLFEYFSETQRNKGNFPGRFSGRQFSNSRSEMNVSTLELGDSALYLCATYPGSGANVLTFGAGSRLTVL.

This chain joins TRBV5-1 and TRBJ2-7, with D possibly being TRBD1 (6 bases). CDR1 SGHRS and CDR2 YFSETQ come from the germline V gene. CDR3 length: 15 amino acids. Trimming stripped 2 bases from V and 2 bases from J, with 14 bases between. The CDR3 here is CASSFASTGAYEQYF. CDR3 bases: TGCGCCAGCAGCTTCGCCTCGACAGGAGCCTACGAGCAGTACTTC.

The chain uses TRBV11-2 and TRBJ2-2, with 7 bases matching TRBD2. This CDR3 contains 16 residues. Germline CDR1 is SGHAT and CDR2 is FQNNGV. V shed 1 base, J shed 0 bases, and the junction held 2 bases outside the gene matches. The CDR3 loop reads CASSLARETNTGELFF. In DNA, the CDR3 is TGTGCCAGCAGCTTAGCGCGGGAGACGAACACCGGGGAGCTGTTTTTT. Supplemented by reference TRBV11-2 and TRBJ2-2, the full variable domain reads EAGVAQSPRYKIIEKRQSVAFWCNPISGHATLYWYQQILGQGPKLLIQFQNNGVVDDSQLPKDRFSAERLKGVDSTLKIQPAKLEDSAVYLCASSLARETNTGELFFGEGSRLTVL.

The gene calls are TRBV11-2 and TRBJ2-5; D is uncertain. From germline, CDR1 is SGHAT and CDR2 FQNNGV. Trimming stripped 1 base from V and 4 bases from J, with 10 bases between. The CDR3 has 14 residues. The CDR3 loop is CASSLGPVGETQYF. The CDR3 coding sequence is TGTGCCAGCAGCTTAGGTCCAGTTGGAGAGACCCAGTACTTC. The variable domain in full, with the rest retrieved from reference TRBV11-2 and TRBJ2-5, is EAGVAQSPRYKIIEKRQSVAFWCNPISGHATLYWYQQILGQGPKLLIQFQNNGVVDDSQLPKDRFSAERLKGVDSTLKIQPAKLEDSAVYLCASSLGPVGETQYFGPGTRLLVL.

On this clone itself: Different DNA sequences within this sample yield the same CDR3. The chain links TRBV3-1 (or the pseudogene TRBV3-2) to TRBJ2-5; the match to TRBD2 covers 7 bases. CDR3 length: 15 amino acids. Germline V lookup: CDR1 LGHDT, CDR2 YNNKEL (reference sequence). J gave up 3 bases and V 0 bases, and 4 bases lay outside the gene matches. The CDR3: CASSQDRRGEETQYF. CDR3 nucleotide sequence: TGTGCCAGCAGCCAAGATCGACGGGGGGAAGAGACCCAGTACTTC.

The chain has TRBV12-5 and TRBJ2-3, with 13 nucleotides matching TRBD2. The length of the CDR3 is 16 residues. CDR1 LGHNT and CDR2 FRNRAP come from the germline V gene. With V trimmed by 4 bases and J by 2 bases, 3 bases remained unmatched. CDR3 residues: CASGSGTSGTTDTQYF. In nucleotides, the CDR3 is TGTGCTAGTGGTTCTGGGACTAGCGGGACCACAGATACGCAGTATTTT.

The count of this clone is one. The chain recombines TRBV27 with TRBJ2-7, with TRBD2 matching over 8 bases. V trimming: 5 bases; J trimming: 5 bases; junction bases outside the gene matches: 8. Germline V gives CDR1 MNHEY, CDR2 SMNVEV (reference sequence). This CDR3 spans 14 amino acids. In DNA form, the CDR3 reads TGTGCCAGCAGTCCGTTAGCGGGGATCCACGAGCAGTACTTC. It is translated as CASSPLAGIHEQYF.

The chain couples TRBV7-9 to TRBJ1-2, with D possibly TRBD1 on 6 matching bases. The CDR3 has 14 amino acids. Germline CDR1 SEHNR, CDR2 FQNEAQ (reference sequence). V was shortened by 2 bases and J by 6 bases, with 13 bases between the two germline ends. CDR3 DNA sequence: TGTGCCAGCAGCTTACCGCCGGACAGCGATGGCTACACCTTC. The encoded protein is CASSLPPDSDGYTF.

The chain has TRBV6-6 and TRBJ2-1; D might be TRBD1 (6 bases). Between the trimmed V and J ends, which lost 5 bases and 0 bases, there was a span of 11 bases. Germline values: CDR1 MNHNY, CDR2 SVGAGI (reference sequence). The CDR3 sequence is 15 residues long. DNA of the CDR3: TGTGCCAGCAGTCGACAGGATAGCTCCTACAATGAGCAGTTCTTC. It is translated as CASSRQDSSYNEQFF.

The rearrangement joins TRBV2 to TRBJ1-5; 7 nucleotides match TRBD1. The trim removed 3 bases at V and 1 base at J, leaving 9 bases unmatched. Germline lookup yields CDR1 SNHLY and CDR2 FYNNEI. The length of the CDR3 is 17 residues. As DNA, the CDR3 is TGTGCCAGCAGTGAGACAGGGTATGGAGAGAGCAATCAGCCCCAGCATTTT. Its translation: CASSETGYGESNQPQHF.

The chain has TRBV27 and TRBJ2-1; 8 bases fit TRBD2. Germline lookup yields CDR1 MNHEY and CDR2 SMNVEV (reference sequence). Unmatched junction bases numbered 16, after V lost 4 bases and J lost 2 bases. The length of the CDR3 is 19 residues. Here the CDR3 reads CASSSWGPGGDQPYNEQFF. DNA of the CDR3: TGTGCCAGCAGTTCTTGGGGGCCGGGGGGGGACCAACCCTACAATGAGCAGTTCTTC.